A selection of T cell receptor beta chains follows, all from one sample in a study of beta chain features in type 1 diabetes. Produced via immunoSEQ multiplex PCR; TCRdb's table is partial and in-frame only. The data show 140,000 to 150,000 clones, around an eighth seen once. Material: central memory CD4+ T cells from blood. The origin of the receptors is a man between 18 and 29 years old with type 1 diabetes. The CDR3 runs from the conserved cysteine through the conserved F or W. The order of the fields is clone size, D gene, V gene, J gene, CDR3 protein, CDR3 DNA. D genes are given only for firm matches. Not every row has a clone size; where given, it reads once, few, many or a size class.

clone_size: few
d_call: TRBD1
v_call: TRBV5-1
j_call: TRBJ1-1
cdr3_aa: CASSGGTGMNTEAFF
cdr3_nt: TGCGCCAGCAGCGGAGGGACAGGAATGAACACTGAAGCTTTCTTT

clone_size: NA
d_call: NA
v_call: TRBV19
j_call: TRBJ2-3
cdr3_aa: CASSMAPRRDTQYF
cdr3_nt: TGTGCCAGTAGTATGGCGCCTCGGCGAGATACGCAGTATTTT

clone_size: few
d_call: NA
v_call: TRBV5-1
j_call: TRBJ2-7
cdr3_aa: CASSPRGLVGQSYEQYF
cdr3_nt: TGCGCCAGCAGCCCCCGAGGGTTGGTCGGACAGAGCTACGAGCAGTACTTC

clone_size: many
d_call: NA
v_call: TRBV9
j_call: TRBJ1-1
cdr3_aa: CASSVTGGEAFF
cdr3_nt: TGTGCCAGCAGCGTAACGGGCGGGGAAGCTTTCTTT

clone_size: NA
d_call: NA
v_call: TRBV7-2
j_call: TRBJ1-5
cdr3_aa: CASSPRQFGGNQPQHF
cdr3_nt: TGTGCCAGCAGCCCCCGACAGTTTGGTGGCAATCAGCCCCAGCATTTT

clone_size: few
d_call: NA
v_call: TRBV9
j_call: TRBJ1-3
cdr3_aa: CASSGQPSSGNTIYF
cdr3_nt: TGTGCCAGCAGCGGACAGCCGAGCTCTGGAAACACCATATATTTT

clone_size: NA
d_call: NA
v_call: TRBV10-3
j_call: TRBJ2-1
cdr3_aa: CAISESKSLPQFF
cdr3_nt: TGTGCCATCAGTGAGTCGAAATCTTTACCGCAGTTCTTC

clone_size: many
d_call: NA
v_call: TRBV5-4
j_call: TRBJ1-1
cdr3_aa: CASSKPGSQMNTEAFF
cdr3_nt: TGTGCCAGCAGCAAGCCGGGGTCCCAAATGAACACTGAAGCTTTCTTT

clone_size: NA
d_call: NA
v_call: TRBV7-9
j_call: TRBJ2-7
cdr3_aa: CASSLVSGSDLNYEQYF
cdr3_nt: TGTGCCAGCAGCTTAGTATCGGGGTCGGATCTGAACTACGAGCAGTACTTC

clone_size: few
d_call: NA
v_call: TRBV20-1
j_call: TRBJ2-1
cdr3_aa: CSAFRTDEQFF
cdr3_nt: TGCAGTGCTTTCAGGACCGATGAGCAGTTCTTC

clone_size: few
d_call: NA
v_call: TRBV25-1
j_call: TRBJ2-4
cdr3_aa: CAVASAKNIQYF
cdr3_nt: TGTGCCGTAGCATCAGCCAAAAACATTCAGTACTTC

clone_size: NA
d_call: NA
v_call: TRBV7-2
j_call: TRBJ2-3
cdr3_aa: CASSLNAPVQADTQYF
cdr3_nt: TGTGCCAGCAGCTTAAACGCGCCCGTCCAGGCAGATACGCAGTATTTT

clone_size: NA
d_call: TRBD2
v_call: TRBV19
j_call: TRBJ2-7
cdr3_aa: CASSERLAGYYEQYF
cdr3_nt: TGTGCCAGTAGTGAAAGACTAGCGGGGTATTACGAGCAGTACTTC

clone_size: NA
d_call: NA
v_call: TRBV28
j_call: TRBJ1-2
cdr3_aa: CASRTVVLGREGYTF
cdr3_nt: TGTGCCAGCAGGACAGTGGTCCTTGGGAGGGAAGGCTACACCTTC

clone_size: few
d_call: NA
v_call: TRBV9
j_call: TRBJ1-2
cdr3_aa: CASSVGTESYGYTF
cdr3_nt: TGTGCCAGCAGCGTAGGTACGGAGTCATATGGCTACACCTTC